The T cell receptor beta chain described here comes from a study of regulatory T cells in long-lasting Graves disease. As for the study in general: The study counted Graves' disease as persistent given over 5 years of antithyroid drugs and positive TSH receptor antibodies. Points from the study as a whole: It was peripheral blood alone, not thyroid tissue, that was studied. Persistent disease preferred TRBV28, TRBJ1-2 and TRBJ2-5; new disease, TRBV20-1 and TRBJ2-1.

Time point described: persistent/refractory GD, antithyroid drugs over 5 years with positive TRAb. Making the TCR library involved RNA that had been extracted from PBMCs. It was an endocrinology department in Xi'an, China, that provided the patients. For this clonotype: Antigen unknown.

V lost 5 bases, J lost 2 bases, and 6 bases lay in between. Germline-derived CDR1 and CDR2 are GTSNPN and SVGIG (reference sequence). The CDR3 runs 11 residues. With iRepertoire HTBI primers and Arm-PCR of CDR3 regions, TCR beta libraries were built. TCRdb called the multiplex PCR reads again in MiXCR, with one record for every CDR3 protein. The sample carries about 660,000 distinct CDR3 sequences, about 30% recorded once. This sequence originates from a female donor with Graves disease. The chain uses TRBV30 and TRBJ1-1, with no clear D. The sample consisted of peripheral blood mononuclear cells (PBMCs), taken when the disease was refractory, from a patient treated with antithyroid drugs. CDR3 sequence: CAWEYNTEAFF. CDR3 bases: TGTGCCTGGGAGTACAACACTGAAGCTTTCTTT.